This T cell receptor (beta chain) was recovered during a study of T cells in Graves' hyperthyroidism and ophthalmopathy. This clonotype was observed a few times. RNA transcripts were the template for amplifying TCR beta CDR3 regions. TCR CDR3 underwent first-round RT-PCR with the HTBI primer set. MiXCR, applied by TCRdb to the multiplex PCR reads, yields one record per CDR3 protein. The table records approximately 610,000 distinct CDR3 sequences, 16% of them present only once. The TCR sequence derives from a woman aged 18 to 35 with Graves' hyperthyroidism. The specimen was blood.

As DNA, the CDR3 is TGTGCCAGCAGCTTAGGCATCGCTAACTATGGCTACACCTTC. Amino acid sequence: CASSLGIANYGYTF. This chain uses TRBV7-9 with TRBJ1-2; D gene uncertain. V was pared by 1 base and J by 0 bases, with 6 bases between. Germline CDR1 SEHNR, CDR2 FQNEAQ (reference sequence). There are 14 residues in the CDR3.